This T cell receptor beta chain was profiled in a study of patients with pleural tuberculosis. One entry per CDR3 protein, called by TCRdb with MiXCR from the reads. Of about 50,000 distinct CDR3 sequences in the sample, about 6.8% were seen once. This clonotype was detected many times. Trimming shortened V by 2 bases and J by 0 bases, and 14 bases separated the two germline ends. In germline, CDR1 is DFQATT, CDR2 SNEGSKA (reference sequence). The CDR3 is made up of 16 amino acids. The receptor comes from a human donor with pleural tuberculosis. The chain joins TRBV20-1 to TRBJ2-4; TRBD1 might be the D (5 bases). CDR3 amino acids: CSARFSDRLAKNIQYF. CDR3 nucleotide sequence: TGCAGTGCTAGATTTTCTGACAGACTAGCCAAAAACATTCAGTACTTC.